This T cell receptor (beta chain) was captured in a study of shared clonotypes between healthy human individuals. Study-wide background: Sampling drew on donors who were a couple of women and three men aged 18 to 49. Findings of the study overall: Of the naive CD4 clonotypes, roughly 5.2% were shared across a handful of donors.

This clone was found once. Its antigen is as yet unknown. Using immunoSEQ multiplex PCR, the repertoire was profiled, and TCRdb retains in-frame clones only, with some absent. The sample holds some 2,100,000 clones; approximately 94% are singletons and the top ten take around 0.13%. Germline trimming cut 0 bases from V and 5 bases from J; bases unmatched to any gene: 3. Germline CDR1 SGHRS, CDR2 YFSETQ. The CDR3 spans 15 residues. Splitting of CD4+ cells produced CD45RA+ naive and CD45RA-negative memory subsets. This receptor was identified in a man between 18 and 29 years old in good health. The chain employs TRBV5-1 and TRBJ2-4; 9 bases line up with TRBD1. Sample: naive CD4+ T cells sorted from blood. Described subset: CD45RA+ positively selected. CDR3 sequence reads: CASSLEGTGQNIQYF. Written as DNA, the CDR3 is TGCGCCAGCAGCTTGGAAGGGACAGGGCAAAACATTCAGTACTTC.